These 10 T cell receptor beta chains share one sample of origin, sequenced in a study of blood T cell repertoires in COVID-19. Profiling relied on immunoSEQ multiplex PCR, and the TCRdb table lists in-frame clones only, not all of them. Among about 270,000 clones listed, approximately 88% were seen once. Sequencing used PBMCs or T cells enriched from blood (not recorded which). All receptors come from a woman in her thirties or forties with acute COVID-19.

The chain employs TRBV24-1 and TRBJ1-5; no clear D gene. V lost 5 bases, J lost 1 base, and 8 bases lay in between. The CDR3 totals 14 residues. Germline CDR1 reads KGHDR; CDR2 reads SFDVKD. DNA of the CDR3: TGTGCCACCAGTGGCGGCCTCAGCAATCAGCCCCAGCATTTT. This sequence encodes CATSGGLSNQPQHF.

The V call is TRBV18, the J call TRBJ1-4; D is undetermined. Trimming left V 1 base short and J 8 bases short, with 17 bases between. The CDR3 is made up of 16 amino acids. The germline V gene has CDR1 KGHSH and CDR2 LQKENI. The CDR3 nucleotides are TGTGCCAGCTCACCACGTTTCGGCGGGGAAGGAGAAAAACTGTTTTTT. As protein: CASSPRFGGEGEKLFF.

This chain joins TRBV5-1 and TRBJ1-2; D unclear. CDR1 is SGHRS and CDR2 is YFSETQ in the germline V gene. The CDR3 extends over 14 amino acids. Trimming took 0 bases from V and 4 from J, leaving 10 bases between them. The CDR3 loop reads CASSLDRVGYGYTF. The CDR3 bases are TGCGCCAGCAGCTTGGATCGGGTCGGCTATGGCTACACCTTC.

This clone occurred once. The chain carries TRBV7-2 and TRBJ1-6; D gene uncertain. CDR1 and CDR2 (germline): SGHTA, FQGNSA. Between the trimmed V and J ends, which lost 4 bases and 5 bases, there was a span of 12 bases. The CDR3 spans 15 residues. The CDR3 nucleotides are TGTGCCAGCAGCTACCCGGGAAGTCATAATTCACCCCTCCACTTT. It translates to CASSYPGSHNSPLHF.

The chain employs TRBV19 and TRBJ2-1, with 11 bases that match TRBD2. The CDR3 extends over 17 amino acids. V shed 5 bases, J shed 0 bases, and the junction held 6 bases outside the gene matches. Per the germline V gene, CDR1 is LNHDA and CDR2 is SQIVND (reference sequence). CDR3 sequence: CASSLTSGSGSYNEQFF. DNA of the CDR3: TGTGCCAGTAGTTTAACTAGCGGGAGTGGCTCCTACAATGAGCAGTTCTTC.

This chain joins TRBV5-1 and TRBJ2-1; 7 nucleotides line up with TRBD2. Trimming took 4 bases from V and 1 from J; bases not matched to a gene: 23. The CDR3 totals 21 residues. Germline loops: CDR1 SGHRS, CDR2 YFSETQ. The CDR3 DNA follows: TGCGCCAGCAGCACTCTTAGAGTCCTAAAACGGGGGAGGGCATCCTACAATGAGCAGTTCTTC. This gives the protein CASSTLRVLKRGRASYNEQFF.

This clone occurred a few times. The chain uses TRBV21-1 and TRBJ2-7; the table names TRBD1, a call not compared with the DNA. TRBV21-1 is deemed a pseudogene. CDR3 size: 15 residues. CDR3 amino acids: CASSNRDSSSYEQYF. The CDR3 DNA reads TGTGCCAGCAGCAACCGGGACAGTAGCTCCTACGAGCAGTACTTC.

This sequence joins TRBV19 and TRBJ1-1; TRBD1 matches at 8 bases. In germline, CDR1 is LNHDA, CDR2 SQIVND (reference sequence). With 6 bases clipped from V and 8 bases from J, the junction kept 2 bases outside the gene matches. The CDR3 loop spans 11 amino acids. CDR3 sequence (DNA): TGTGCCAGTAGAGGACAGGGAGAAGCTTTCTTT. It codes for CASRGQGEAFF.

The V call is TRBV27, the J call TRBJ1-2, with 7 bases that match TRBD1. Germline assignment: CDR1 MNHEY and CDR2 SMNVEV (reference sequence). V dropped 2 bases and J dropped 4; count of bases not matched to a gene: 10. The CDR3 is 16 amino acids. DNA for the CDR3: TGTGCCAGCAGTTTACATCCCGGGGACAGTCTCTATGGCTACACCTTC. As protein: CASSLHPGDSLYGYTF.

V is TRBV10-2 and J is TRBJ2-7, with 13 bases lining up with TRBD2. The CDR3 length is 16 residues. Germline V gene sequence: CDR1 WSHSY, CDR2 SAAADI. The V gene end was trimmed by 2 bases and the J gene end by 4 bases; junction bases not matched to a gene: 5. DNA of the CDR3: TGCGCCAGCAGTGAGCCACTAGCGGGAGGGTGGTACGAGCAGTACGTC. This gives the protein CASSEPLAGGWYEQYV.